Detailed here is one TCR beta chain. These data originate in a study of blood T cell repertoires in COVID-19. The length of the CDR3 is 18 residues. The V and J ends lost 4 bases and 5 bases, in that order; junction bases with no gene match: 19. Germline V lookup: CDR1 PRHDT, CDR2 FYEKMQ (reference sequence). Some clones are missing from TCRdb's copy, which holds only in-frame ones; the method was immunoSEQ multiplex PCR. This table holds 250,000 to 300,000 clones, around 84% found once. J is TRBJ2-5 and V is TRBV13; TRBD2 matches at 7 bases. The sample consisted of PBMCs or T cells enriched from blood (not recorded which). The source of this sequence is a man aged 40-49 years who had been exposed to COVID-19. For the CDR3, the DNA is TGTGCCAGCAGCTCCCAAGGGAGGGGCCCCGTCGACGAGGAGACCCAGTACTTC. It encodes CASSSQGRGPVDEETQYF.